The subject of this entry is one T cell receptor beta chain. Its antigen is currently unknown. The data belong to a study of T-cell memory formation after mild COVID-19. Study in general: Clusters of TCRs were largely donor specific.

Regarding the study as a whole: Clones contracting across day 15 to 85 had a balanced CD4/CD8 profile; later expanding clones leaned CD4+.

5'RACE with constant-segment primers built TCRalpha and TCRbeta cDNA libraries with UMIs. TCRdb reprocessed the 5' RACE reads with MiXCR, giving one entry per CDR3 protein. The repertoire holds fewer than 650,000 distinct CDR3 sequences, with about a fifth as singletons. The sequenced material came from PBMCs or a T cell subset sorted from them (not recorded which). The clonotype originates from an adult woman who had mild COVID-19 (a few samples of this study predate the infection). Cell type and time point are not known.

The CDR3, as DNA: TGTGCCAGCAGCCAAGAACCTACAGATACGCAGTATTTT. It yields the protein CASSQEPTDTQYF. The chain is built from TRBV14 and TRBJ2-3; no reliable D call. V was cut by 0 bases and J by 3 bases, with 4 bases left in between. CDR3 length: 13 residues. Germline-derived CDR1 and CDR2 are SGHDN and FVKESK. Full variable domain (outside the CDR3, taken from reference TRBV14 and TRBJ2-3): EAGVTQFPSHSVIEKGQTVTLRCDPISGHDNLYWYRRVMGKEIKFLLHFVKESKQDESGMPNNRFLAERTGGTYSTLKVQPAELEDSGVYFCASSQEPTDTQYFGPGTRLTVL.